This is a list of T cell receptor beta chains from one sample in a study of blood T cell repertoires in COVID-19. Measured with immunoSEQ multiplex PCR; TCRdb has only the in-frame clones, and not every one. The sample yields about 170,000 clones, approximately 91% seen once. Sequencing was carried out using peripheral blood. The source of these receptors is a man between 18 and 35 years old with COVID-19, enrolled during active disease. Each CDR3 is given with its conserved first and last residue. The order of the fields is J gene, V gene, CDR3 protein.

j_call: TRBJ2-3
v_call: TRBV6-5
cdr3_aa: CASRPTRRSTDTQYF

j_call: TRBJ2-7
v_call: TRBV5-4
cdr3_aa: CASSLVGGPYEQYF

j_call: TRBJ1-5
v_call: TRBV6-6
cdr3_aa: CASSFGTGNQPQHF

j_call: TRBJ1-1
v_call: TRBV7-6
cdr3_aa: CASSLGGGTEAFF

j_call: TRBJ2-1
v_call: TRBV19
cdr3_aa: CASSPQRISYNEQFF

j_call: TRBJ1-2
v_call: TRBV28
cdr3_aa: CASSSNRGWKNGYTF

j_call: TRBJ1-3
v_call: TRBV13
cdr3_aa: CASSPASQGTGNTIYF

j_call: TRBJ2-5
v_call: TRBV9
cdr3_aa: CASSVDPGIKTQYF

j_call: TRBJ1-6
v_call: TRBV6-2/TRBV6-3
cdr3_aa: CASSYLTGRYSPLHF

j_call: TRBJ1-5
v_call: TRBV28
cdr3_aa: CASSLDRASYQPQHF

j_call: TRBJ2-3
v_call: TRBV7-9
cdr3_aa: CASSPELAEADTQYF

j_call: TRBJ2-7
v_call: TRBV23-1
cdr3_aa: CASSQSAEYCGRAGPGEQYF

j_call: TRBJ1-5
v_call: TRBV7-9
cdr3_aa: CASSLAARGNNQPQHF

j_call: TRBJ2-1
v_call: TRBV11-2
cdr3_aa: CASSSSGTSGRDEQFF

j_call: TRBJ2-1
v_call: TRBV29-1
cdr3_aa: CSVGDSSSSSYNEQFF

j_call: TRBJ1-2
v_call: TRBV30
cdr3_aa: CAWSANREGGYTF

j_call: TRBJ2-2
v_call: TRBV11-2
cdr3_aa: CASSPAGTEELFF

j_call: TRBJ2-5
v_call: TRBV7-2
cdr3_aa: CASSTGLIQETQYF

j_call: TRBJ2-7
v_call: TRBV5-3
cdr3_aa: CARSSPLQGHPYEQYF

j_call: TRBJ1-1
v_call: TRBV6-5
cdr3_aa: CASSYRSGLDTEAFF

j_call: TRBJ2-3
v_call: TRBV19
cdr3_aa: CASSLQALGADTQYF

j_call: TRBJ1-2
v_call: TRBV27
cdr3_aa: CASSLQAGYGYTF

j_call: TRBJ1-1
v_call: TRBV19
cdr3_aa: CASSVTGAMNTEAFF

j_call: TRBJ2-3
v_call: TRBV7-9
cdr3_aa: CASSLVLRSTDTQYF

j_call: TRBJ1-3
v_call: TRBV6-5
cdr3_aa: CASSVDRAGNTIYF

j_call: TRBJ1-5
v_call: TRBV28
cdr3_aa: CASSSGTGSSNQPQHF

j_call: TRBJ2-7
v_call: TRBV2
cdr3_aa: CAILASGYEQYF

j_call: TRBJ2-7
v_call: TRBV6-5
cdr3_aa: CASSYGGGRYEQYF

j_call: TRBJ2-1
v_call: TRBV29-1
cdr3_aa: CSVWGHEQFF

j_call: TRBJ2-1
v_call: TRBV18
cdr3_aa: CASSHTGARSYNEQFF

j_call: TRBJ2-7
v_call: TRBV14
cdr3_aa: CASSPSPRLAATPYEQYF

j_call: TRBJ2-2
v_call: TRBV27
cdr3_aa: CASTRALGGTNTGELFF

j_call: TRBJ2-3
v_call: TRBV29-1
cdr3_aa: CSVGADTQYF

j_call: TRBJ1-2
v_call: TRBV28
cdr3_aa: CASTSPSRLTDGYTF

j_call: TRBJ2-7
v_call: TRBV15
cdr3_aa: CATSNNRVRSYEQYF

j_call: TRBJ1-1
v_call: TRBV19
cdr3_aa: CASSRTGTFAEAFF

j_call: TRBJ1-2
v_call: TRBV9
cdr3_aa: CASSVADHRDYGYTF

j_call: TRBJ2-3
v_call: TRBV7-9
cdr3_aa: CASSLPTGPTDTQYF

j_call: TRBJ2-2
v_call: TRBV3-1/TRBV3-2
cdr3_aa: CASSQGGLYTGELFF

j_call: TRBJ2-3
v_call: TRBV13
cdr3_aa: CASSGPLGGATDTQYF

j_call: TRBJ1-6
v_call: TRBV7-2
cdr3_aa: CASSAGRGIWALHF

j_call: TRBJ2-7
v_call: TRBV7-9
cdr3_aa: CASSSNPDRGGQYF

j_call: TRBJ1-4
v_call: TRBV2
cdr3_aa: CASSGQGITTNEKLLF

j_call: TRBJ2-7
v_call: TRBV11-2
cdr3_aa: CASSLLSQGLAGGPVNF

j_call: TRBJ2-5
v_call: TRBV5-1
cdr3_aa: CASSLDTTGMGETQYF

j_call: TRBJ1-2
v_call: TRBV28
cdr3_aa: CASSFSGPSYGYTF

j_call: TRBJ2-3
v_call: TRBV19
cdr3_aa: CASSAAGDRGLDTQYF

j_call: TRBJ2-7
v_call: TRBV3-1/TRBV3-2
cdr3_aa: CASSQRSEQYF

j_call: TRBJ2-1
v_call: TRBV12-5
cdr3_aa: CASGSGQKQFF